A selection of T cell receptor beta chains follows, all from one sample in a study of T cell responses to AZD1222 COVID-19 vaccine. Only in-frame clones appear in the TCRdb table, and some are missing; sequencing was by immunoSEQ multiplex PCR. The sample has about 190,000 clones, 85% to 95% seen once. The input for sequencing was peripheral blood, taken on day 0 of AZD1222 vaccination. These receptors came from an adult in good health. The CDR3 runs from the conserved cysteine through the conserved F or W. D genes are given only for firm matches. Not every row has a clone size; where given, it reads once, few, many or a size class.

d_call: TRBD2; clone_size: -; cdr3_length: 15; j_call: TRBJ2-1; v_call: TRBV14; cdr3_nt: TGTGCCAGCAGGTCTACTAGCGGCTCCTACAATGAGCAGTTCTTC; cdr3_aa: CASRSTSGSYNEQFF
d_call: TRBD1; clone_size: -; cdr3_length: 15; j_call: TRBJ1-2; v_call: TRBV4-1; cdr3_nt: TGCGCCAGCAGCCCCCGGACAGGCCCAAGGGATGGCTACACCTTC; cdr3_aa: CASSPRTGPRDGYTF
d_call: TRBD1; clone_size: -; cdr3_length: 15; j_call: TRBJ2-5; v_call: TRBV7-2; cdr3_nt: TGTGCCAGCAGCTTACTGACAGGGTACCAAGAGACCCAGTACTTC; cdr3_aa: CASSLLTGYQETQYF
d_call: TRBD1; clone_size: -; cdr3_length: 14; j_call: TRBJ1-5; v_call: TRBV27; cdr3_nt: TGTGCCAGCAGTACAGGGGGATACAATCAGCCCCAGCATTTT; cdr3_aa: CASSTGGYNQPQHF
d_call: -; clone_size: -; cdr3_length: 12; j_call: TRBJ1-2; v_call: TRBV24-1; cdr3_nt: TGTGCCACCAGTGATTCGGGTTATGGCTACACCTTC; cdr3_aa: CATSDSGYGYTF
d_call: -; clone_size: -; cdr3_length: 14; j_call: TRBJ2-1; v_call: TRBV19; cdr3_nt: TGTGCCAGTGACGACGCCGGGACTCGCACTGAGCAGTTCTTC; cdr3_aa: CASDDAGTRTEQFF
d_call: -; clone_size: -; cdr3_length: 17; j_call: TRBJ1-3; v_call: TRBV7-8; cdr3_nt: TGTGCCAGCAGCTTAGTCGGCAGCCGCACCTCTGGAAACACCATATATTTT; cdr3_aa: CASSLVGSRTSGNTIYF
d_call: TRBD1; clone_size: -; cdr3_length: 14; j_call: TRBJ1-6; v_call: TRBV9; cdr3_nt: TGTGCCAGCAGCGAGGGACAGTCCAATTCACCCCTCCACTTT; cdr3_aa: CASSEGQSNSPLHF
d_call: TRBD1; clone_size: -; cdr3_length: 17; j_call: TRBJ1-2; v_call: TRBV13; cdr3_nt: TGTGCCAGCAGCCTCCGGGACAGGGGCCCCTGGAACTATGGCTACACCTTC; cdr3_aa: CASSLRDRGPWNYGYTF
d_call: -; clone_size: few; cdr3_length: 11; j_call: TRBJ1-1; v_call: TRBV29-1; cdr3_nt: TGCAGCGTTTACGACCTAGAGGGAGCTTTCTTT; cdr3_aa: CSVYDLEGAFF
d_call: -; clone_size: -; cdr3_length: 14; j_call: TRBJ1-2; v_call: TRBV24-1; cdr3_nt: TGTGCCACCAGTGATTACGGGGGTAACTATGGCTACACCTTC; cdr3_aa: CATSDYGGNYGYTF
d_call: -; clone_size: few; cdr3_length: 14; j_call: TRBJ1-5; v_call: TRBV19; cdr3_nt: TGTGCCAGTAGCATGACAGTATGGAATCAGCCCCAGCATTTT; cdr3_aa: CASSMTVWNQPQHF
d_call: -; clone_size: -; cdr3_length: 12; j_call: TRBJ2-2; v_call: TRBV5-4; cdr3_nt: TGTGCCAGCAGTAAGAACACCGGGGAGCTGTTTTTT; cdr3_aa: CASSKNTGELFF
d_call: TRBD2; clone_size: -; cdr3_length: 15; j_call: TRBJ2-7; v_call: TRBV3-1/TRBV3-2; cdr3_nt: TGTGCCAGCAGCCAAGTGGGGGGGATCGACGACGAGCAGTACTTC; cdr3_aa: CASSQVGGIDDEQYF
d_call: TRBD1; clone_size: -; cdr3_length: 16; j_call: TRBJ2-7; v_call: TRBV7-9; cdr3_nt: TGTGCCAGCAGCCGGGCCGGGACAGGGGTACCCTACGAGCAGTACTTC; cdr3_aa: CASSRAGTGVPYEQYF
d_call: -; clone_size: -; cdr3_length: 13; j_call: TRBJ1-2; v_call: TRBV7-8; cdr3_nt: TGTGCCAGCAGCTTAGAGGCGGCCTATGGCTACACCTTC; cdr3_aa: CASSLEAAYGYTF
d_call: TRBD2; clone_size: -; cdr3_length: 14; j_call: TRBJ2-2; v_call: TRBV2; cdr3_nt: TGTGCCGGAGCGGGGGGCCCTAACACCGGGGAGCTGTTTTTT; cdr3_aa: CAGAGGPNTGELFF
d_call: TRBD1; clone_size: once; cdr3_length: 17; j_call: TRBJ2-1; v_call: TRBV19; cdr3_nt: TGTGCCAGTAGCCGATGGCCAGGGGGCGGTGGGTACAATGAGCAGTTCTTC; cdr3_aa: CASSRWPGGGGYNEQFF
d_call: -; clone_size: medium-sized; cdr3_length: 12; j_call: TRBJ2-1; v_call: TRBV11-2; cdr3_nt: TGTGCCAGCAGCTTGGGACTCCCAGAGCAGTTCTTC; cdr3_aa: CASSLGLPEQFF
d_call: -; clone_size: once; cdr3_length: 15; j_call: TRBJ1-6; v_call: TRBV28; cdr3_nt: TGTGCCAGCTCTGGGGGGTCCTCCTATAATTCACCCCTCCACTTT; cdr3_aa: CASSGGSSYNSPLHF
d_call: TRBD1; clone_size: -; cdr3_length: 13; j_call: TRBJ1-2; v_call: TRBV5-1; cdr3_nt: TGCGCCAGTACCACGGGACAGGGGAAAGGCTACACCTTC; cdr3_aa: CASTTGQGKGYTF
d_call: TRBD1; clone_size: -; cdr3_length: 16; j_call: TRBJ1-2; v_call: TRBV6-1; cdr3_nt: TGTGCCAGCAGTGTAACACGGACAGGGGAGGTAGAAGGCTACACCTTC; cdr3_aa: CASSVTRTGEVEGYTF
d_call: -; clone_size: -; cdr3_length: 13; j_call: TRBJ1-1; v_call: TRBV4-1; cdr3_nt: TGCGCCAGCAGCCAACCAAGTGGCACTGAAGCTTTCTTT; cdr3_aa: CASSQPSGTEAFF
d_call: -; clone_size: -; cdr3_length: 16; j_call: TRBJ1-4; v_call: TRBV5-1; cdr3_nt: TGCGCCAGCAGCTTCGCCCGACAGACCAAGAATGAAAAACTGTTTTTT; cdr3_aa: CASSFARQTKNEKLFF
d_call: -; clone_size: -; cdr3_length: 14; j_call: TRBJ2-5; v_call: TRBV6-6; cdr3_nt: TGTGCCAGCAGTTACGTGTCGGGACAAGAGACCCAGTACTTC; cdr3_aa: CASSYVSGQETQYF
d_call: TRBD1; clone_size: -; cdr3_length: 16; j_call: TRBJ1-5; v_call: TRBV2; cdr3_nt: TGTGCCAGCAGATCCCCCAGGGGGGTTAGCAATCAGCCCCAGCATTTT; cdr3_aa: CASRSPRGVSNQPQHF
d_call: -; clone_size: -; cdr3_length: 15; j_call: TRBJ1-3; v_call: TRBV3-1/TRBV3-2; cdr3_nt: TGTGCCAGCAGCCAAGACCGGGGTCGTGGAAACACCATATATTTT; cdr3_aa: CASSQDRGRGNTIYF
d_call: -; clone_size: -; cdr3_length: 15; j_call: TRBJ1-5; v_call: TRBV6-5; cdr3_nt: TGTGCCAGCAGACTAGGGGGAGGTGGCAATCAGCCCCAGCATTTT; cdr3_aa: CASRLGGGGNQPQHF
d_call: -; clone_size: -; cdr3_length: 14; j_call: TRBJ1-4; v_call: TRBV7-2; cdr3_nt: TGTGCCAGCAGCTTAGGGGGGGTCGGTGAAAAACTGTTTTTT; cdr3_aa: CASSLGGVGEKLFF
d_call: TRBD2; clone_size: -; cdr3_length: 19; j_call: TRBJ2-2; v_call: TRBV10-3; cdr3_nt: TGTGCCATCAGTGAGTGGAGCGGGGGGATTAAACCCAACACCGGGGAGCTGTTTTTT; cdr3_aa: CAISEWSGGIKPNTGELFF
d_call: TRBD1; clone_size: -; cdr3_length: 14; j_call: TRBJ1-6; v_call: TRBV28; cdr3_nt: TGTGCCAGCAGTGGTCGGACAGGGGTGTCACCCCTCCACTTT; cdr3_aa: CASSGRTGVSPLHF
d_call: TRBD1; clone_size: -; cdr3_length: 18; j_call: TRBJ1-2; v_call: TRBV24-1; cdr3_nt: TGTGCCACCAGTGATTTTGCGACCGGGACAGGGGGCGCCGGTGGCTACACCTTC; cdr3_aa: CATSDFATGTGGAGGYTF
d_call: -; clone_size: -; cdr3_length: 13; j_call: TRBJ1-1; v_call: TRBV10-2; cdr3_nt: TGCGCCAGCTTGGTGCGGGAGAACACTGAAGCTTTCTTT; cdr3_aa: CASLVRENTEAFF
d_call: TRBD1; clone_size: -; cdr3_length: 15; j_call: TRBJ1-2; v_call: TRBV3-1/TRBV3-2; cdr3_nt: TGTGCCAGCAGCCAAGCCCCCGGGACAGGGGGGGACTACACCTTC; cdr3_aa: CASSQAPGTGGDYTF
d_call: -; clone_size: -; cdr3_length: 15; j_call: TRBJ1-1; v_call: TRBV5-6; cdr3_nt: TGTGCCAGCAGCCTAGCCGGGGCAGGGAACACTGAAGCTTTCTTT; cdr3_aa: CASSLAGAGNTEAFF
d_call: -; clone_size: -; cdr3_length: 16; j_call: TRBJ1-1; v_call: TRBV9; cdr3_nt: TGTGCCAGCAGCGTAGTGGGGTCGGGCGGGAACACTGAAGCTTTCTTT; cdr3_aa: CASSVVGSGGNTEAFF
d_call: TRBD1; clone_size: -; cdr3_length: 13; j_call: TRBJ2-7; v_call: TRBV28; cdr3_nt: TGTGCCAGCAGTTTCAGGGACAGGTGGGAGCAGTACTTC; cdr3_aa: CASSFRDRWEQYF
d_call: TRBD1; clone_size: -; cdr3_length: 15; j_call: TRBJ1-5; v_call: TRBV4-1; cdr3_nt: TGCGCCAGCAGCCAATCGGACAGGGACAATCAGCCCCAGCATTTT; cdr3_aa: CASSQSDRDNQPQHF
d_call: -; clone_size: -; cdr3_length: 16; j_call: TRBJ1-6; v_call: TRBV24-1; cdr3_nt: TGTGCCACCCAGAAGGGAGACTCATTCTTTAATTCACCCCTCCACTTT; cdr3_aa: CATQKGDSFFNSPLHF
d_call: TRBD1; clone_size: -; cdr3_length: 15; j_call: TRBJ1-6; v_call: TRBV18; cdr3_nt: TGTGCCAGCTCACCCCAGGGGGGTAAGGATTCACCCCTCCACTTT; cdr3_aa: CASSPQGGKDSPLHF
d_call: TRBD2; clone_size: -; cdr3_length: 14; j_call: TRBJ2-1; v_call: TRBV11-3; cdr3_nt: TGTGCCAGCAGCTCCGGTGCGGGGGACAATGAGCAGTTCTTC; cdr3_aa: CASSSGAGDNEQFF